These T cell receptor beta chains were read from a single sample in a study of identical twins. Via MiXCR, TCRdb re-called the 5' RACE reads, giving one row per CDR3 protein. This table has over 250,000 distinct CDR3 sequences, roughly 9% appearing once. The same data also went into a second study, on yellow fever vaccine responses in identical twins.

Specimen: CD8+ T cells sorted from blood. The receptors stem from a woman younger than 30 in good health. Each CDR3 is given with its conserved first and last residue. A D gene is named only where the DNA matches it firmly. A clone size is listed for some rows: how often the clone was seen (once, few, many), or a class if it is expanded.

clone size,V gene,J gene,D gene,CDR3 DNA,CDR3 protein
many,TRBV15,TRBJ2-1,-,TGTGCCACCAGCAGAGGTAGGGCGGGGCCGGACAATGAGCAGTTCTTC,CATSRGRAGPDNEQFF
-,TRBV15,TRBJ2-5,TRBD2,TGTGCCACCCGGTCCACTAATTTACTAGCGGGAGGGCCGGAGACCCAGTACTTC,CATRSTNLLAGGPETQYF
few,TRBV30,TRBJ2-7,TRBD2,TGTGCCTGGAGTGTTTCCGGGGGGGTCTACGAGCAGTACTTC,CAWSVSGGVYEQYF
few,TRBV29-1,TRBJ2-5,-,TGCAGCGCCAGCCCGGGACTGTCAGAGACCCAGTACTTC,CSASPGLSETQYF
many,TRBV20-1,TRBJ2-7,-,TGCAGTGCTCCCTGGACTTCCTTACACTACGAGCAGTACTTC,CSAPWTSLHYEQYF
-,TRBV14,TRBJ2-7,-,TGTGCCAGCAGCCAAGCTTTCCTATCCTACGAGCAGTACTTC,CASSQAFLSYEQYF
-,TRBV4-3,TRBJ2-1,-,TGCGCCAGCAGCCAGGGATACCGCGGGACAGCGGATGAGCAGTTCTTC,CASSQGYRGTADEQFF
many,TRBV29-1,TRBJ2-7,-,TGCAGCGCCGAGACTGAAGGCTACGAGCAGTACTTC,CSAETEGYEQYF
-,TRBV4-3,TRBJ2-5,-,TGCGCCAGCAGCCATGGGGTGGGGATTAGAGAGACCCAGTACTTC,CASSHGVGIRETQYF
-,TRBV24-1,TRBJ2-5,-,TGTGCCACCAGGCTTCACCAGCCCATGGAGACCCAGTACTTC,CATRLHQPMETQYF
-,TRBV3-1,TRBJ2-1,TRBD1,TGTGCCAGCAGCCAAAGGTGGACAGGGGCCAATGAGCAGTTCTTC,CASSQRWTGANEQFF
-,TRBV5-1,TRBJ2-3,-,TGCGCCAGCAGCTTGGGTGCCCGGGACTCCGTTAGAAGAACGCAGTATTTT,CASSLGARDSVRRTQYF
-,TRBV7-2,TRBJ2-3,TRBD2,TGTGCCAGCAGACGGCTAGCGGGCCTATCTGATACGCAGTATTTT,CASRRLAGLSDTQYF